Listed below are T cell receptor beta chains from one sample, sequenced in a study of T-cell memory formation after mild COVID-19. TCRdb independently ran MiXCR on the 5' RACE reads; one entry per CDR3 protein. The sample consists of more than 300,000 distinct CDR3 sequences, 13% to 15% of them appearing once. Sequenced: PBMCs or a T cell subset sorted from them (not recorded which). The receptors come from a man aged 18-30 years who had mild COVID-19 (a few samples of this study predate the infection). Cell type and time point are not known. The CDR3 runs from the conserved cysteine through the conserved F or W. The order of the fields is D gene, J gene, clone size, V gene, CDR3 protein, CDR3 DNA. A D gene is named only where the DNA matches it firmly. Clone size, where shown, is once, few, many, or a class for clones that have expanded.

. | TRBJ2-7 | few | TRBV7-6 | CASSDKYGYEQYF | TGTGCCAGCAGCGATAAGTACGGCTACGAGCAGTACTTC
. | TRBJ2-6 | . | TRBV7-9 | CASSPRVGANVLTF | TGTGCCAGCAGCCCACGGGTTGGGGCCAACGTCCTGACTTTC
TRBD2 | TRBJ2-3 | few | TRBV6-1 | CASRTSGGTSTDTQYF | TGTGCCAGCAGGACTAGCGGGGGGACTAGCACAGATACGCAGTATTTT
TRBD1 | TRBJ1-4 | . | TRBV4-1 | CASSLTPRDSRNEKLFF | TGCGCCAGCAGCCTTACACCTAGGGACAGCCGTAATGAAAAACTGTTTTTT
. | TRBJ1-3 | . | TRBV11-2 | CASSKNRDALLYF | TGTGCCAGCAGCAAAAACCGGGACGCACTCTTATATTTT
. | TRBJ2-3 | . | TRBV4-1 | CASSLRTYTDTQYF | TGCGCCAGCAGCCTCAGAACCTACACAGATACGCAGTATTTT
TRBD1 | TRBJ1-2 | few | TRBV6-5 | CASRQRDSYGYTF | TGTGCCAGCAGACAAAGGGACAGCTATGGCTACACCTTC
. | TRBJ2-7 | few | TRBV4-1 | CASSQEQETYEQYF | TGCGCCAGCAGCCAAGAACAGGAGACCTACGAGCAGTACTTC
. | TRBJ2-3 | many | TRBV2 | CASIRDTDTQYF | TGTGCCAGCATCAGGGACACAGATACGCAGTATTTT
. | TRBJ2-1 | . | TRBV11-1 | CASSPGPLSYNEQFF | TGTGCCAGCAGCCCAGGACCTCTCTCCTACAATGAGCAGTTCTTC
TRBD2 | TRBJ2-1 | . | TRBV11-2 | CASTRLAGGDEQFF | TGTGCCAGCACTCGGCTAGCGGGGGGCGATGAGCAGTTCTTC
. | TRBJ1-2 | . | TRBV7-9 | CASSLVGGGYGYTF | TGTGCCAGCAGCTTAGTAGGAGGAGGCTATGGCTACACCTTC
TRBD1 | TRBJ1-1 | few | TRBV6-5 | CASSYRDSEAFF | TGTGCCAGCAGTTACAGGGACAGCGAAGCTTTCTTT
TRBD2 | TRBJ2-5 | many | TRBV10-3 | CAISEGLAGEETQYF | TGTGCCATCAGTGAAGGACTAGCGGGGGAGGAGACCCAGTACTTC
. | TRBJ2-3 | . | TRBV7-6 | CASSSPAFADTQYF | TGTGCCAGCAGCTCCCCTGCGTTCGCAGATACGCAGTATTTT
TRBD1 | TRBJ1-2 | few | TRBV10-3 | CAISEGTATSGYTF | TGTGCCATCAGTGAAGGGACAGCCACCAGTGGCTACACCTTC
TRBD1 | TRBJ2-2 | . | TRBV18 | CASSRWQGDNTGELFF | TGTGCCAGCTCACGATGGCAGGGGGACAACACCGGGGAGCTGTTTTTT